The T cell receptor (beta chain) described here comes from a study of PD-1 blockade in classical Hodgkin lymphoma. Study results and caveats: Prior to therapy, complete responders displayed diversity much like that of newly diagnosed patients.

Autologous stem cell transplantation was followed by relapse in every patient, and brentuximab vedotin exposure varied. The CDR3 is 15 residues long. Trimming removed 1 base from V and 8 bases from J; junction bases left unmatched: 5. Germline V gene sequence: CDR1 LNHDA, CDR2 SQIVND (reference sequence). As for this clone: Its antigen is still unknown.

Assay: immunoSEQ multiplex PCR; the TCRdb copy retains only in-frame clones and omits some. The table includes approximately 27,000 clones, approximately 70% detected once. V and J are TRBV19 and TRBJ2-1, with 10 positions matching TRBD2. Here the sequenced sample was peripheral blood mononuclear cells (PBMCs), taken before the second cycle of nivolumab. The TCR originated in a human donor with classical Hodgkin lymphoma. DNA for the CDR3: TGTGCCAGTAGTATAGGAGCTAGCGGGAGCTATGAGCAGTTCTTC. It codes for CASSIGASGSYEQFF. The variable domain in full, completed from reference TRBV19 and TRBJ2-1, reads DGGITQSPKYLFRKEGQNVTLSCEQNLNHDAMYWYRQDPGQGLRLIYYSQIVNDFQKGDIAEGYSVSREKKESFPLTVTSAQKNPTAFYLCASSIGASGSYEQFFGPGTRLTVL.